What follows are 20 T cell receptor beta chains derived from one specimen sequenced in a study of OX40 agonist ivuxolimab in advanced cancers. The data were produced by immunoSEQ multiplex PCR, yet TCRdb's version contains in-frame clones alone and is incomplete. The repertoire has about 36,000 clones, roughly 77% of them found once; the top ten carry about 20%. The specimen was CD4+ or CD8+ T cells sorted from blood, collected in a trial of the OX40 agonist ivuxolimab. The receptor source for this set is an adult with an advanced solid tumor such as melanoma, head and neck, liver or kidney cancer.

CDR3 DNA: TGCGCCAGCAGTGATCGATCCGGGTTTCAGCAGTTCTTC. Translation gives CASSDRSGFQQFF. This sequence joins TRBV10-1 and TRBJ2-1; unclear D gene. Per the germline V gene, CDR1 is WNHNN and CDR2 is SYGVQD (reference sequence). This CDR3 region has 13 residues. Trimming removed 3 bases from V and 11 bases from J, with 14 bases in between.

The chain couples TRBV9 to TRBJ1-6; possible D gene TRBD1, 6 bases. The germline V gene has CDR1 SGDLS and CDR2 YYNGEE. This CDR3 contains 14 residues. V lost 2 bases to trimming and J lost 8 bases, with 11 bases between them. CDR3 region: CASSVRGADSPLHF. The CDR3 bases are TGTGCCAGCAGCGTGCGGGGGGCTGATTCACCCCTCCACTTT.

This clone appeared a few times. V is TRBV11-2 and J is TRBJ2-1; D might be TRBD2 (5 bases). CDR1 and CDR2 from the germline V gene are SGHAT and FQNNGV. V lost 5 bases to trimming and J lost 8 bases, with 13 bases between them. This CDR3 contains 13 residues. CDR3 residues: CASSPPKEDEQFF. In DNA, the CDR3 is TGTGCCAGCAGCCCGCCTAAGGAGGATGAGCAGTTCTTC.

The rearrangement uses TRBV6-5 and TRBJ2-3, with 11 positions matching TRBD2. From germline, CDR1 is MNHEY and CDR2 SVGAGI. The CDR3 is 15 residues long. V was clipped by 2 bases and J by 5 bases; unmatched bases: 3. CDR3 in amino acids: CASSYRGLAGDTQYF. The CDR3 DNA sequence: TGTGCCAGCAGTTACCGCGGACTAGCGGGAGATACGCAGTATTTT.

This chain connects TRBV6-5 to TRBJ2-7; 9 nucleotides line up with TRBD1. The CDR3 totals 13 residues. The germline V gene has CDR1 MNHEY and CDR2 SVGAGI. V was clipped by 5 bases and J by 7 bases; unmatched bases: 6. The CDR3 loop is CASSDRDREEQYF. Written as DNA, the CDR3 is TGTGCCAGCAGTGACCGGGACAGGGAAGAGCAGTACTTC.

The chain carries TRBV30 and TRBJ2-1; D is unclear. Trimming took 4 bases from V and 0 from J, leaving 13 bases between them. Germline V CDR1 and CDR2: GTSNPN, SVGIG (reference sequence). The CDR3 consists of 15 residues. In nucleotides, the CDR3 is TGTGCCTGGAAAACCGGGCCAGGCTCCTACAATGAGCAGTTCTTC. Its protein product is CAWKTGPGSYNEQFF.

With respect to this clone: The same CDR3 can be traced to other DNA sequences in this sample. The gene calls are TRBV30 and TRBJ1-2; D might be TRBD1 (6 bases). Germline CDR1 is GTSNPN and CDR2 is SVGIG (reference sequence). Trimming removed 3 bases from V and 3 bases from J, with 14 bases in between. This CDR3 comprises 14 residues. CDR3 nucleotides: TGTGCCTGGAGGCTCTTGGGGGCCGACTATGGCTACACCTTC. Translating gives CAWRLLGADYGYTF.

The rearrangement joins TRBV7-6 to TRBJ2-4; the D gene is possibly TRBD1 (6 bases). Looked up from germline, CDR1 is SGHVS and CDR2 is FNYEAQ. V gave up 5 bases and J gave up 2 bases, with 16 bases separating them. This CDR3 has 16 residues. CDR3: CASSAQGAATKNIQYF. The CDR3, as DNA: TGTGCCAGCAGCGCACAGGGCGCTGCAACCAAAAACATTCAGTACTTC.

As concerns this clone: One junction end does not reproduce the germline sequence, and a read error may be involved. This chain uses TRBV6-1 with TRBJ2-7; D possibly matches TRBD1 or TRBD2 (6 bases each). This CDR3 region has 11 residues. Germline V gene data show CDR1 as MNHNS and CDR2 as SASEGT. The DNA of the CDR3 is TGTGCCGCCGGGGGCACCACCCCGGGAGACTTC. Translated: CAAGGTTPGDF.

V usage is TRBV9 and J usage is TRBJ2-2; D is undetermined. Trimming removed 1 base at V and 0 bases at J, with 10 bases between. The germline gives CDR1 SGDLS, CDR2 YYNGEE. This CDR3 contains 16 residues. The CDR3 region has the DNA TGTGCCAGCAGCGTAATGCAGACGACGAACACCGGGGAGCTGTTTTTT. It yields the protein CASSVMQTTNTGELFF.

This chain links TRBV20-1 with TRBJ1-2; D is unclear. Deletions cut 5 bases from V and 4 bases from J, with 5 bases between. The length of the CDR3 is 10 residues. Germline V CDR1 and CDR2: DFQATT, SNEGSKA (reference sequence). As DNA, the CDR3 is TGCAGTGCTCATCTCTATGGCTACACCTTC. It encodes CSAHLYGYTF.

CDR3 DNA sequence: TGCGCCAGCAGCTTAGGTACCTTGACAGATACGCAGTATTTT. It specifies CASSLGTLTDTQYF. The chain couples TRBV5-1 to TRBJ2-3; D is unresolved. Deletions cut 2 bases from V and 3 bases from J, with 10 bases between. Per the germline V gene, CDR1 is SGHRS and CDR2 is YFSETQ. The CDR3 is made up of 14 amino acids.

This chain uses TRBV28 with TRBJ1-2, with 9 bases that match TRBD1. The CDR3 is 13 residues long. Per the germline V gene, CDR1 is MDHEN and CDR2 is SYDVKM. J was trimmed by 7 bases and V by 5 bases; bases with no gene match: 5. In DNA, the CDR3 is TGTGCCAGCAGTGTGGGACAGGGTGGTGGCTACACCTTC. Translating it yields CASSVGQGGGYTF.

This clone was observed a single time. In DNA, the CDR3 is TGTGCCAGCAGAACGGACGGAATGATCTCTGGCGAGCAGTACTTC. It codes for CASRTDGMISGEQYF. The chain joins TRBV7-9 to TRBJ2-7; D gene uncertain. Germline V CDR1 and CDR2: SEHNR, FQNEAQ (reference sequence). Deletions cut 6 bases from V and 6 bases from J, with 21 bases between. This CDR3 comprises 15 residues.

In its sample, this clone was seen many times. This chain joins TRBV27 and TRBJ1-2; no firm D call. Deletions cut 6 bases from V and 8 bases from J, with 16 bases between. Germline CDR1 reads MNHEY; CDR2 reads SMNVEV (reference sequence). This CDR3 spans 13 amino acids. The CDR3 here is CASSLGRAQGYTF. The CDR3 bases are TGTGCCAGCAGCTTGGGAAGGGCCCAAGGCTACACCTTC.

This clone has only a few counts. V is TRBV5-1 and J is TRBJ2-3; 9 positions agree with TRBD1. The CDR3 totals 16 residues. Germline CDR1 is SGHRS and CDR2 is YFSETQ. V lost 1 base to trimming and J lost 4 bases; unmatched junction nucleotides: 7. CDR3 sequence: CASSLTGQGMADTQYF. CDR3 nucleotide sequence: TGCGCCAGCAGCTTGACGGGACAGGGAATGGCAGATACGCAGTATTTT.

CDR3 DNA: TGTGCCAGCAGCTACGCCACTGAAGCTTTCTTT. Translating gives CASSYATEAFF. The rearrangement links TRBV6-5 to TRBJ1-1, with no clear D. CDR1 and CDR2 (germline): MNHEY, SVGAGI. The CDR3 length is 11 residues. Trimming cost V 6 bases and J 4 bases, with 6 bases left between them.

This clone has a single count. V and J are TRBV25-1 and TRBJ1-1, with D tentatively TRBD1 (5 bases). Germline CDR1 and CDR2: MGHDK and SYGVNS. V was shortened by 2 bases and J by 3 bases, with 7 bases between the two germline ends. The CDR3 is 13 amino acids. The CDR3 spells CASSEKGYTEAFF. DNA of the CDR3: TGTGCCAGCAGTGAAAAGGGGTACACTGAAGCTTTCTTT.

This clone was seen a single time. This chain links TRBV25-1 with TRBJ2-1, with D perhaps given as TRBD1 or TRBD2 (5 bases each). V lost 3 bases and J lost 7, with 16 bases in between. The CDR3 extends over 15 amino acids. Germline V gene sequence: CDR1 MGHDK, CDR2 SYGVNS. The CDR3 coding sequence is TGTGCCAGCAGTGATCCCGGGACCCTGGGGAATGAGCAGTTCTTC. Translating it yields CASSDPGTLGNEQFF. The whole variable domain, remainder taken from reference TRBV25-1 and TRBJ2-1, is EADIYQTPRYLVIGTGKKITLECSQTMGHDKMYWYQQDPGMELHLIHYSYGVNSTEKGDLSSESTVSRIRTEHFPLTLESARPSHTSQYLCASSDPGTLGNEQFFGPGTRLTVL.

V gene TRBV5-1 combines with J gene TRBJ2-3; a possible D gene is TRBD1 (5 bases). This CDR3 has 12 amino acids. CDR1 SGHRS and CDR2 YFSETQ come from the germline V gene. V lost 1 base and J 11 bases, leaving 11 bases between the germline ends. The CDR3 here is CASSLQDTKQYF. CDR3 sequence (DNA): TGCGCCAGCAGCTTGCAGGACACGAAGCAGTATTTT.